These 29 T cell receptor beta chains originate from one sample sequenced in a study of shared clonotypes between healthy human individuals. Clones were sequenced by immunoSEQ multiplex PCR, and TCRdb holds only the in-frame ones, with some missing. The sample gives around 2.3 million clones, 90% to 97% of which show up once; 0.13% is in the top ten. Sequencing used naive CD4+ T cells sorted from blood. Subset given: CD45RA+ positively selected. These receptors were taken from a man younger than 30 in good health.

V is TRBV7-3 and J is TRBJ1-6, with TRBD1 as a possible D gene (6 bases). The CDR3 totals 15 residues. The germline V and J ends were trimmed by 2 bases and 9 bases, with 14 bases remaining between them. CDR1 and CDR2 from the germline V gene are SGHTA and FQGTGA. DNA for the CDR3: TGTGCCAGCAGCTTAGGGGCAGGGGTCGCTTCACCCCTCCACTTT. It codes for CASSLGAGVASPLHF.

A remark on this clone: Other DNA sequences in the sample encode the same CDR3. V and J are TRBV5-8 and TRBJ2-3; 9 nucleotides line up with TRBD2. The junction had 2 bases not matched to a gene; V was cut back by 4 bases and J by 2 bases. This CDR3 comprises 14 residues. Germline CDR1 is SGHTS and CDR2 is YDEGEE. CDR3 protein: CASSLGLATDTQYF. Written as DNA, the CDR3 is TGTGCCAGCAGCCTGGGACTAGCCACAGATACGCAGTATTTT.

Notes on this clone: This same CDR3 is encoded by further DNA sequences in the sample. The chain employs TRBV18 and TRBJ2-5; D is perhaps TRBD1 or TRBD2 (6 bases each). The germline V gene has CDR1 KGHSH and CDR2 LQKENI. With 3 bases removed from V and 5 bases from J, the gap between germline ends came to 16 bases. The length of the CDR3 is 15 residues. The CDR3 is CASSPPGRGGETQYF. The CDR3 DNA reads TGTGCCAGCTCACCGCCGGGACGAGGGGGGGAGACCCAGTACTTC.

This chain connects TRBV11-2 to TRBJ2-3; 9 nucleotides align to TRBD2. The V segment lost 5 bases and the J segment 2 bases; nucleotides outside the gene matches: 11. Germline V CDR1 and CDR2: SGHAT, FQNNGV. The CDR3 extends over 17 amino acids. The CDR3 DNA reads as TGTGCCAGCAGCCGCGTTATTGGCGGGAGGGCCACAGATACGCAGTATTTT. Protein: CASSRVIGGRATDTQYF.

This chain links TRBV18 with TRBJ1-2; 10 bases are a match to TRBD1. The CDR3 is made up of 16 amino acids. Germline V gives CDR1 KGHSH, CDR2 LQKENI. V lost 3 bases to trimming and J lost 8 bases; unmatched junction nucleotides: 12. The CDR3 spells CASSPGTGAVAGGYTF. CDR3 nucleotides: TGTGCCAGCTCACCCGGGACAGGGGCCGTTGCTGGGGGCTACACCTTC.

The chain uses TRBV5-1 and TRBJ2-2; no clear D. Germline V gives CDR1 SGHRS, CDR2 YFSETQ. Trimming shortened V by 6 bases and J by 5 bases, and 17 bases separated the two germline ends. The CDR3 length is 15 residues. In DNA form, the CDR3 reads TGCGCCAGCATGGGCGGCGGTCGAAAGACCGGGGAGCTGTTTTTT. It is translated as CASMGGGRKTGELFF.

The chain couples TRBV2 to TRBJ2-6; a weak D match, TRBD2 (5 bases). Germline values: CDR1 SNHLY, CDR2 FYNNEI. With 3 bases removed from V and 0 bases from J, the gap between germline ends came to 6 bases. This CDR3 has 15 amino acids. The CDR3 DNA follows: TGTGCCAGCAGTGACGGAGGCTCTGGGGCCAACGTCCTGACTTTC. Amino acid sequence: CASSDGGSGANVLTF.

As regards this clone: Additional DNA sequences in this sample encode the identical CDR3. The genes are TRBV6-5 and TRBJ2-3; D uncertain. Trimming left V 5 bases short and J 1 base short, with 7 bases between. Germline V gene data show CDR1 as MNHEY and CDR2 as SVGAGI. This CDR3 is 13 amino acids long. For the CDR3, the DNA is TGTGCCAGCAGTCGCCCAGGCACAGATACGCAGTATTTT. Its translation is CASSRPGTDTQYF.

Remarks on this clone: The junction departs from germline at one end; a sequencing error may be responsible. This chain links TRBV7-7 with TRBJ2-7; D perhaps matches TRBD1 (6 bases). The CDR3 runs to 15 residues. Germline V gene data show CDR1 as SSHAT and CDR2 as FNYEAQ (reference sequence). The CDR3 DNA reads as TGTGCTAGCAGCATAGGGGGTCCCCCCACCTACGAGCAGTACTTC. This translates into CASSIGGPPTYEQYF.

This sequence joins TRBV5-4 and TRBJ2-7; D gene unclear. Trimming took 5 bases from V and 0 from J, leaving 6 bases between them. Germline V gene data show CDR1 as SGHNT and CDR2 as YYREEE (reference sequence). This CDR3 has 12 amino acids. The CDR3, as DNA: TGTGCCAGCAGTGACCACTCCTACGAGCAGTACTTC. Residues: CASSDHSYEQYF.

This rearrangement joins TRBV7-9 to TRBJ1-1, with a weak D call TRBD1 (5 bases). The CDR3 covers 13 residues. Deletions cut 5 bases from V and 4 bases from J, with 11 bases between. Germline V CDR1 and CDR2: SEHNR, FQNEAQ (reference sequence). Here the CDR3 DNA reads TGTGCCAGCAGCCGAGGGGAGGTCACTGAAGCTTTCTTT. Its protein is CASSRGEVTEAFF.

This rearrangement joins TRBV10-1 to TRBJ2-2; possible D gene TRBD2, 6 bases. The CDR3 runs 14 residues. Germline CDR1 and CDR2: WNHNN and SYGVQD (reference sequence). Deletions cut 3 bases from V and 4 bases from J, with 9 bases between. The chain's CDR3 is CASSERLGTGELFF. In DNA form, the CDR3 reads TGCGCCAGCAGTGAACGACTAGGCACCGGGGAGCTGTTTTTT.

Notes on this clone: Other DNA sequences within the sample encode an identical CDR3. The rearrangement links TRBV5-1 to TRBJ2-2; D gene unclear. The CDR3 consists of 12 residues. Germline CDR1 reads SGHRS; CDR2 reads YFSETQ. The ends were cut back, 4 bases at V and 6 bases at J, with 7 bases in the middle. CDR3 DNA: TGCGCCAGCAGCCCACAGTCCGGGGAGCTGTTTTTT. Protein sequence: CASSPQSGELFF. The full variable domain, its missing parts supplied by reference TRBV5-1 and TRBJ2-2, is KAGVTQTPRYLIKTRGQQVTLSCSPISGHRSVSWYQQTPGQGLQFLFEYFSETQRNKGNFPGRFSGRQFSNSRSEMNVSTLELGDSALYLCASSPQSGELFFGEGSRLTVL.

This chain links TRBV5-1 with TRBJ2-3, with a possible D match to TRBD1 (6 bases). V gave up 4 bases and J gave up 6 bases, with 15 bases separating them. CDR3 size: 14 residues. Germline V gives CDR1 SGHRS, CDR2 YFSETQ. CDR3 sequence: CASSTTGTADTQYF. CDR3 bases: TGCGCCAGCAGCACAACAGGGACGGCGGATACGCAGTATTTT.

The chain has TRBV7-3 and TRBJ2-7; 8 bases fit TRBD1. Trimming took 5 bases from V and 5 from J; bases not matched to a gene: 5. Germline V lookup: CDR1 SGHTA, CDR2 FQGTGA. This CDR3 spans 13 amino acids. CDR3 protein: CASSPGTGHEQYF. CDR3 in DNA: TGTGCCAGCAGCCCTGGGACAGGACACGAGCAGTACTTC.

CDR3 bases: TGCGCCAGCAGCCCCGACAGGGGGCTAAGGGGTAATGAAAAACTGTTTTTT. Residues: CASSPDRGLRGNEKLFF. The chain uses TRBV4-3 and TRBJ1-4, with TRBD1 matching 10 bases. CDR3 size: 17 residues. J was trimmed by 4 bases and V by 4 bases; bases with no gene match: 9. In germline, CDR1 is LGHNA, CDR2 YSLEER.

The sample holds one count of this clone. In DNA, the CDR3 is TGTGCCGGCAAGAAACCTCAGGGGCCCCAGTACTTC. Its protein product is CAGKKPQGPQYF. The chain recombines TRBV30 with TRBJ2-5; a possible D gene is TRBD1 (6 bases). Trimming left V 8 bases short and J 9 bases short, with 19 bases between. This CDR3 is built from 12 residues. Germline CDR1 reads GTSNPN; CDR2 reads SVGIG (reference sequence).

The chain is built from TRBV7-9 and TRBJ1-1; D not resolved. Trimming shortened V by 0 bases and J by 2 bases, and 7 bases separated the two germline ends. The CDR3 is 14 amino acids. The V gene's germline CDR1 is SEHNR and CDR2 FQNEAQ (reference sequence). The CDR3: CASSLAVPNTEAFF. The CDR3 nucleotides are TGTGCCAGCAGCTTAGCGGTCCCAAACACTGAAGCTTTCTTT.

The chain uses TRBV7-9 and TRBJ2-7; D is ambiguous. V was trimmed by 5 bases and J by 0 bases, leaving 17 bases between them. The CDR3 totals 16 residues. Germline V gene data show CDR1 as SEHNR and CDR2 as FQNEAQ (reference sequence). This chain's CDR3 is CASSPPKATDSYEQYF. The DNA of the CDR3 is TGTGCCAGCAGCCCACCTAAGGCGACGGACTCCTACGAGCAGTACTTC.

Comment on this clone: Other DNA sequences from this sample encode an identical CDR3 as well. The chain is built from TRBV2 and TRBJ2-1, with 14 nucleotides matching TRBD2. CDR1 and CDR2 (germline): SNHLY, FYNNEI. The CDR3 is 16 amino acids. The V segment lost 4 bases and the J segment 3 bases; nucleotides outside the gene matches: 2. The CDR3 DNA is TGTGCCAGCAGTGGGGGACTAGCGGGGGTCTACAATGAGCAGTTCTTC. Amino acids: CASSGGLAGVYNEQFF.

This rearrangement joins TRBV18 to TRBJ2-7; no clear D. CDR3 size: 13 residues. The V end lost 4 bases, the J end lost 5 bases, and 12 bases lay between the germline ends. In germline, CDR1 is KGHSH, CDR2 LQKENI. CDR3 nucleotide sequence: TGTGCCAGCTCACTCCTATCTGTCGACGAGCAGTACTTC. Amino acids: CASSLLSVDEQYF.

This chain connects TRBV6-5 to TRBJ1-4; D remains unclear. Between the trimmed V and J ends, which lost 0 bases and 8 bases, there was a span of 13 bases. Germline lookup yields CDR1 MNHEY and CDR2 SVGAGI. CDR3 size: 15 residues. The CDR3 protein is CASSYSSTRGEKLFF. CDR3 bases: TGTGCCAGCAGTTACTCCTCGACCAGAGGGGAAAAACTGTTTTTT.

V is TRBV7-3 and J is TRBJ2-1; possibly TRBD2 for D (6 bases). The CDR3 is made up of 15 amino acids. Germline V CDR1 and CDR2: SGHTA, FQGTGA. V lost 2 bases to trimming and J lost 5 bases, with 13 bases between them. The CDR3 spells CASSLQAGLDNEQFF. The CDR3 region has the DNA TGTGCCAGCAGCTTACAAGCGGGCTTGGACAATGAGCAGTTCTTC.

V and J are TRBV28 and TRBJ2-6; TRBD1 agrees at 10 bases. Unmatched junction bases numbered 12, after V lost 4 bases and J lost 3 bases. The CDR3 totals 19 residues. The germline V gene encodes CDR1 MDHEN and CDR2 SYDVKM. The CDR3 region has the DNA TGTGCCAGCAGTTCTCAGCCCGGGACAGGGGACGGTGGGGCCAACGTCCTGACTTTC. This translates into CASSSQPGTGDGGANVLTF. The whole variable domain, remainder taken from reference TRBV28 and TRBJ2-6, is DVKVTQSSRYLVKRTGEKVFLECVQDMDHENMFWYRQDPGLGLRLIYFSYDVKMKEKGDIPEGYSVSREKKERFSLILESASTNQTSMYLCASSSQPGTGDGGANVLTFGAGSRLTVL.

The gene calls are TRBV7-2 and TRBJ1-5, with D hard to call. The V gene's germline CDR1 is SGHTA and CDR2 FQGNSA. V lost 1 base to trimming and J lost 6 bases, with 4 bases between them. The CDR3 extends over 12 amino acids. The CDR3 protein is CASSLDRQPQHF. The CDR3 DNA reads as TGTGCCAGCAGCTTAGACCGTCAGCCCCAGCATTTT. Together with reference TRBV7-2 and TRBJ1-5, the CDR3 gives the full variable domain: GAGVSQSPSNKVTEKGKDVELRCDPISGHTALYWYRQSLGQGLEFLIYFQGNSAPDKSGLPSDRFSAERTGGSVSTLTIQRTQQEDSAVYLCASSLDRQPQHFGDGTRLSIL.

This clone was observed a handful of times. V and J are TRBV6-6 and TRBJ1-6; D is ambiguous. CDR1 MNHNY and CDR2 SVGAGI come from the germline V gene (reference sequence). V was trimmed by 3 bases and J by 12 bases, leaving 6 bases between them. The CDR3 spans 11 residues. As DNA, the CDR3 is TGTGCCAGCAGTTATTCCGGACCCCTCCACTTT. Protein: CASSYSGPLHF.

The rearrangement links TRBV21-1 to TRBJ2-1; whether TRBD1, the table's D call, matches the DNA was not checked. TRBV21-1 is noted as a pseudogene. This CDR3 region has 20 residues. CDR3 DNA: TGTGCCAGCAGCAAAATTAAGGACAGACTATCCCTCTTGGGGTACAATGAGCAGTTCTTC. Encoded protein: CASSKIKDRLSLLGYNEQFF.

The rearrangement uses TRBV5-1 and TRBJ1-1, with D perhaps TRBD1 (5 bases). V gave up 0 bases and J gave up 1 base, with 10 bases separating them. The CDR3 totals 15 residues. Germline CDR1 reads SGHRS; CDR2 reads YFSETQ. The DNA of the CDR3 is TGCGCCAGCAGCTTGGCGGGACCGGGGAACACTGAAGCTTTCTTT. Translated, it gives CASSLAGPGNTEAFF.

This chain uses TRBV10-3 with TRBJ1-1; D might be TRBD1 (6 bases). V was shortened by 6 bases and J by 3 bases, with 17 bases between the two germline ends. Germline V CDR1 and CDR2: ENHRY, SYGVKD. The CDR3 spans 15 residues. CDR3 nucleotides: TGTGCCATCAGAGGGGGACCCCAAGGGGACACTGAAGCTTTCTTT. This sequence encodes CAIRGGPQGDTEAFF.